This T cell receptor (beta chain) was documented in a study of cytomegalovirus exposure and HLA in healthy donors. Study information: Sequencing of approximately 190 million T cells in an earlier analysis found around 100 million unique TCR beta sequences.

The donors gave bone marrow, and they were healthy. Vbeta (60) and Jbeta (13) primers were used in the PCR. The table came from immunoSEQ multiplex PCR; TCRdb's copy has only in-frame clones and leaves some out. The data contain roughly 190,000 clones, over 70% of them singletons. Per germline, CDR1 MNHEY and CDR2 SVGAGI. V lost 8 bases to trimming and J lost 3 bases, with 13 bases between them. The CDR3 length is 13 residues. This receptor was taken from a man aged 25-45 years in good health and CMV-seronegative. The specimen sequenced was PBMCs. The chain has TRBV6-5 and TRBJ1-1; no firm D call. The CDR3 here is CASGRHDYTEAFF. CDR3 DNA: TGTGCCAGCGGGAGACACGACTACACTGAAGCTTTCTTT.